These 20 T cell receptor beta chains came from one sample sequenced in a study of immune heterogeneity within non-small cell lung tumors. A multiplex PCR containing 32 V primers and 13 J primers was used to amplify TCR beta CDR3. TCRdb re-called the multiplex PCR reads through MiXCR, storing one row per CDR3 protein. This table holds fewer than 10,000 distinct CDR3 sequences, roughly a third found once. Bulk tumor genomic DNA (approximately 640 ng per sample) served as template. Primary tumors were biopsied several times each, far apart, intraoperatively. Patients with untreated, newly diagnosed non-small cell lung cancer underwent curative surgery. Sequencing input: lung tumor tissue. These receptors were collected from a man aged 60-69 years with non-small cell lung cancer.

This clonotype was observed a few times. V usage is TRBV3-1 and J usage is TRBJ2-1; no reliable D call. Germline V gene sequence: CDR1 LGHDT, CDR2 YNNKEL (reference sequence). The V and J ends lost 0 bases and 4 bases respectively, with 4 bases between them. This CDR3 is 13 amino acids long. The CDR3 loop is CASSQDRYNEQFF. The CDR3 DNA reads TGTGCCAGCAGCCAAGACAGGTACAATGAGCAGTTCTTC.

This clonotype was counted at least ten times. The rearrangement uses TRBV12-3 or TRBV12-4 and TRBJ1-2; TRBD1 aligns across 8 bases. V lost 7 bases and J lost 8; bases outside the gene matches: 6. This CDR3 comprises 12 residues. As DNA, the CDR3 is TGTGCCAGCACCCCAGGACAGGGAGGCTACACCTTC. Amino acids: CASTPGQGGYTF.

About this clonotype: A read error is possible here, since a much larger clone lies one base away. J is TRBJ1-1 and V is TRBV6-2 or TRBV6-3, with TRBD1 matching over 11 bases. The CDR3 contains 12 residues. CDR1 and CDR2 (germline): MNHEY, SVGEGT. The CDR3 loop reads CAGRTGGPEAFF. DNA of the CDR3: TGTGCCGGCAGGACAGGGGGCCCCGAAGCTTTCTTT.

This clonotype is medium-sized by share. The V call is TRBV6-1, the J call TRBJ1-6; unclear D gene. This CDR3 comprises 15 residues. V was cut by 1 base and J by 3 bases, with 7 bases left in between. Looked up from germline, CDR1 is MNHNS and CDR2 is SASEGT. CDR3 sequence (DNA): TGTGCCAGCAGTGAAGGACGGCGCTATAATTCACCCCTCCACTTT. It yields the protein CASSEGRRYNSPLHF.

This clonotype was picked up many times. The chain employs TRBV24-1 and TRBJ1-5; tentative D call: TRBD1 (5 bases). CDR3 length: 18 residues. V lost 6 bases to trimming and J lost 4 bases, with 24 bases between them. Germline assignment: CDR1 KGHDR and CDR2 SFDVKD. This CDR3 is CATSPGQGGLSGNQPQHF. DNA of the CDR3: TGTGCCACCAGTCCGGGCCAGGGCGGGTTAAGCGGGAATCAGCCCCAGCATTTT.

This clonotype has a handful of counts. This could be a read error, since a much larger clone is one nucleotide away. The chain couples TRBV9 to TRBJ2-7, with TRBD1 identical over 8 bases. CDR1 and CDR2 (germline): SGDLS, YYNGEE. This CDR3 spans 15 amino acids. V was clipped by 0 bases and J by 3 bases; unmatched bases: 5. CDR3 residues: CASSVGTGPFYEQYF. The CDR3, as DNA: TGTGCCAGCAGCGTAGGGACAGGGCCTTTCTACGAGCAGTACTTC. The full variable domain, rest sourced from reference TRBV9 and TRBJ2-7, is DSGVTQTPKHLITATGQRVTLRCSPRSGDLSVYWYQQSLDQGLQFLIQYYNGEERAKGNILERFSAQQFPDLHSELNLSSLELGDSALYFCASSVGTGPFYEQYFGPGTRLTVT.

This clonotype was counted ten times or more. The chain carries TRBV27 and TRBJ1-2, with D possibly being TRBD1 (5 bases). V gave up 2 bases and J gave up 2 bases, with 9 bases separating them. The CDR3 is 14 residues long. Germline-derived CDR1 and CDR2 are MNHEY and SMNVEV (reference sequence). CDR3: CASSLGARNYGYTF. The CDR3 nucleotides are TGTGCCAGCAGTTTAGGGGCGCGGAACTATGGCTACACCTTC.

This clonotype occurred many times. The chain carries TRBV9 and TRBJ2-2; D is perhaps TRBD2 (5 bases). The germline gives CDR1 SGDLS, CDR2 YYNGEE. The V gene lost 3 bases and the J gene lost 1 base, with 7 bases spanning the gap. The CDR3 consists of 14 residues. CDR3 DNA sequence: TGTGCCAGCAGCGCCGGGATGAACACCGGGGAGCTGTTTTTT. The encoded protein is CASSAGMNTGELFF.

About this clonotype itself: Being one base from a much bigger clone, this may be a read error. V is TRBV4-1 and J is TRBJ2-1; TRBD2 matches at 13 bases. With V trimmed by 1 base and J by 9 bases, 12 bases remained unmatched. The CDR3 contains 18 residues. Looked up from germline, CDR1 is MGHRA and CDR2 is YSYEKL. The CDR3 spells CASSQGRPGLAGDIEQFF. In DNA, the CDR3 is TGCGCCAGCAGCCAAGGTCGGCCCGGACTAGCGGGAGATATTGAGCAGTTCTTC.

Ten or more counts support this clonotype. The chain is built from TRBV19 and TRBJ1-5; TRBD1 is a possible D gene (5 bases). Germline V gene sequence: CDR1 LNHDA, CDR2 SQIVND (reference sequence). V was shortened by 7 bases and J by 0 bases, with 13 bases between the two germline ends. This CDR3 region has 15 residues. The CDR3, as DNA: TGTGCCAGTACTTCCATGGGGGATAGCAATCAGCCCCAGCATTTT. It codes for CASTSMGDSNQPQHF.

In regard to this clonotype: Compared with germline, one end of the junction differs, possibly owing to a read error. V is TRBV11-2 and J is TRBJ2-3; the match to TRBD2 covers 11 bases. Per germline, CDR1 SGHAT and CDR2 FQNNGV. The CDR3 is 16 residues long. The CDR3 here is CANSFRLAGILDTQYF. The CDR3 coding sequence is TGTGCCAACAGCTTTAGACTAGCGGGAATCCTAGATACGCAGTATTTT. Combining the CDR3 with reference TRBV11-2 and TRBJ2-3 gives the whole variable domain EAGVAQSPRYKIIEKRQSVAFWCNPISGHATLYWYQQILGQGPKLLIQFQNNGVVDDSQLPKDRFSAERLKGVDSTLKIQPAKLEDSAVYLCANSFRLAGILDTQYFGPGTRLTVL.

This chain connects TRBV7-9 to TRBJ2-2, with D unclear. Germline assignment: CDR1 SEHNR and CDR2 FQNEAQ (reference sequence). This CDR3 is 12 amino acids long. V lost 7 bases, J lost 5 bases, and 8 bases lay in between. The CDR3: CASTDGTGELFF. The CDR3, as DNA: TGTGCCAGCACCGACGGGACCGGGGAGCTGTTTTTT.

J is TRBJ1-6 and V is TRBV2, with D maybe TRBD1 (5 bases). V was cut by 6 bases and J by 5 bases, with 14 bases left in between. The CDR3 sequence is 15 residues long. Looked up from germline, CDR1 is SNHLY and CDR2 is FYNNEI. The CDR3 DNA is TGTGCCAGCAGACTCGACAGAAGAAATAATTCACCCCTCCACTTT. Translating gives CASRLDRRNNSPLHF. Full variable domain (outside the CDR3, taken from reference TRBV2 and TRBJ1-6): EPEVTQTPSHQVTQMGQEVILRCVPISNHLYFYWYRQILGQKVEFLVSFYNNEISEKSEIFDDQFSVERPDGSNFTLKIRSTKLEDSAMYFCASRLDRRNNSPLHFGNGTRLTVT.

There are many counts of this clonotype. The chain joins TRBV7-2 to TRBJ2-7; D may correspond to TRBD1 or TRBD2 (5 bases each). The germline CDR1 and CDR2 sequences are SGHTA and FQGNSA. V shed 5 bases and J shed 2 bases, with 10 bases lying between them. This CDR3 comprises 13 residues. In DNA form, the CDR3 reads TGTGCCAGCAGCCCTACGGGGCCCTACGAGCAGTACTTC. As protein: CASSPTGPYEQYF.

This clonotype appeared many times. The V call is TRBV29-1, the J call TRBJ2-5; D is perhaps TRBD1 or TRBD2 (6 bases each). The CDR3 covers 13 residues. Germline-derived CDR1 and CDR2 are SQVTM and ANQGSEA. The V end lost 5 bases, the J end lost 8 bases, and 18 bases lay between the germline ends. The CDR3 bases are TGCAGCGTTCGGGGCCCGGGGGCGGCCACCCAGTACTTC. Its translation is CSVRGPGAATQYF.

At least ten counts were recorded for this clonotype. The rearrangement joins TRBV7-3 to TRBJ2-1, with 7 bases lining up with TRBD1. Germline lookup yields CDR1 SGHTA and CDR2 FQGTGA. The junction had 7 bases not matched to a gene; V was cut back by 5 bases and J by 6 bases. CDR3 length: 14 residues. In nucleotides, the CDR3 is TGTGCCAGCAGCCTCAGGGGGATGGGCAATGAGCAGTTCTTC. Translation gives CASSLRGMGNEQFF.

This clonotype is medium-sized. This rearrangement joins TRBV7-9 to TRBJ2-1; 14 bases map to TRBD2. The CDR3 sequence is 22 residues long. Germline V gene lookup returns CDR1 SEHNR and CDR2 FQNEAQ (reference sequence). J lost 0 bases, V lost 9 bases, and 22 bases had no gene match. The CDR3 protein is CASDLKPTGTSGSKGSYNEQFF. In nucleotides, the CDR3 is TGTGCCAGTGACCTTAAACCGACCGGGACTAGCGGGAGTAAGGGCTCCTACAATGAGCAGTTCTTC. Combining the CDR3 with reference TRBV7-9 and TRBJ2-1 gives the whole variable domain DTGVSQNPRHKITKRGQNVTFRCDPISEHNRLYWYRQTLGQGPEFLTYFQNEAQLEKSRLLSDRFSAERPKGSFSTLEIQRTEQGDSAMYLCASDLKPTGTSGSKGSYNEQFFGPGTRLTVL.

This clonotype was counted between two and nine times. This sequence joins TRBV7-9 and TRBJ2-3; TRBD2 agrees at 9 bases. Trimming removed 2 bases from V and 4 bases from J; junction bases left unmatched: 7. CDR1 and CDR2 from the germline V gene are SEHNR and FQNEAQ (reference sequence). The CDR3 consists of 16 residues. The CDR3 loop is CASSLFSSGTADTQYF. Written as DNA, the CDR3 is TGTGCCAGCAGCTTATTTTCTAGCGGGACTGCAGATACGCAGTATTTT.

The gene calls are TRBV24-1 and TRBJ2-3, with D possibly being TRBD1 (5 bases). Germline CDR1 reads KGHDR; CDR2 reads SFDVKD. There are 16 residues in the CDR3. V was pared by 3 bases and J by 5 bases, with 17 bases between. The DNA of the CDR3 is TGTGCCACCAGTGATCCCGACGTTAGGGGTCGAGATACGCAGTATTTT. This codes for CATSDPDVRGRDTQYF.

This clonotype was found many times. V is TRBV16 and J is TRBJ1-1; TRBD1 aligns across 11 bases. The germline CDR1 and CDR2 sequences are KGHSY and FQNENV. The junction had 6 bases not matched to a gene; V was cut back by 4 bases and J by 8 bases. The CDR3 extends over 14 amino acids. The CDR3 DNA sequence: TGTGCCAGCAGCCCGGGACAGGGGGTAAAGGAAGCTTTCTTT. Protein product: CASSPGQGVKEAFF.